One and the same sample provided the 21 T cell receptor beta chains below, sequenced in a study of blood T cell repertoires in COVID-19. Using immunoSEQ multiplex PCR, the repertoire was profiled, and TCRdb retains in-frame clones only, with some absent. The sample includes over 75,000 clones, roughly 88% of them seen just once. The sequencing sample was made of peripheral blood. These receptors were taken from a human donor in a cohort sampled during active COVID-19.

This clone showed up just once. The chain recombines TRBV10-3 with TRBJ2-3, with 12 bases lining up with TRBD2. The CDR3 runs to 15 residues. From germline, CDR1 is ENHRY and CDR2 SYGVKD. V gave up 6 bases and J gave up 4 bases; unmatched junction bases: 5. CDR3 in amino acids: CAISRLAGDADTQYF. For the CDR3, the DNA is TGTGCCATCAGCCGACTAGCGGGAGATGCAGATACGCAGTATTTT.

CDR3: CASSLEGHMNTEAFF. As DNA, the CDR3 is TGTGCCAGCAGCTTGGAGGGACACATGAACACTGAAGCTTTCTTT. V usage is TRBV5-5 and J usage is TRBJ1-1; D is perhaps TRBD1 (6 bases). Germline V gene data show CDR1 as SGHKS and CDR2 as YYEKEE (reference sequence). The CDR3 has 15 residues. Trimming pared 0 bases from V and 0 bases from J, leaving 9 bases between.

This clone has a handful of counts. The V and J genes are TRBV5-6 and TRBJ2-2; 10 nucleotides agree with TRBD1. Trimming cost V 4 bases and J 1 base; bases outside gene matches: 4. In germline, CDR1 is SGHDT, CDR2 YYEEEE. The CDR3 length is 16 residues. The CDR3 loop is CASSRRDRGNTGELFF. CDR3 DNA: TGTGCCAGCAGCAGAAGGGACAGGGGGAACACCGGGGAGCTGTTTTTT.

The chain uses TRBV7-6 and TRBJ2-3; 9 bases align to TRBD2. The junction had 3 bases not matched to a gene; V was cut back by 1 base and J by 4 bases. CDR1 and CDR2 (germline): SGHVS, FNYEAQ. CDR3 length: 15 residues. This CDR3 reads CASSLGGGEADTQYF. The CDR3 coding sequence is TGTGCCAGCAGCTTAGGCGGGGGGGAGGCAGATACGCAGTATTTT. The variable domain in full, with the rest retrieved from reference TRBV7-6 and TRBJ2-3, is GAGVSQSPRYKVTKRGQDVALRCDPISGHVSLYWYRQALGQGPEFLTYFNYEAQQDKSGLPNDRFSAERPEGSISTLTIQRTEQRDSAMYRCASSLGGGEADTQYFGPGTRLTVL.

The rearrangement uses TRBV11-3 and TRBJ2-1, with 7 positions matching TRBD2. Trimming at V came to 2 bases and at J to 8 bases, leaving 3 bases not matched to a gene. The CDR3 runs to 13 residues. Germline V gene lookup returns CDR1 SGHNT and CDR2 YENEEA. This CDR3 reads CASSLTGGHEQFF. The DNA of the CDR3 is TGTGCCAGCAGCTTAACGGGGGGACATGAGCAGTTCTTC.

The chain is built from TRBV7-8 and TRBJ2-4; 10 bases agree with TRBD2. Germline V CDR1 and CDR2: SGHVS, FQNEAQ. V trimming: 4 bases; J trimming: 5 bases; junction bases outside the gene matches: 11. This CDR3 has 17 amino acids. The CDR3 reads CASSSKLAGVGENIQYF. CDR3 DNA sequence: TGTGCCAGCAGCTCCAAGCTAGCGGGAGTAGGGGAAAACATTCAGTACTTC.

The chain employs TRBV18 and TRBJ2-7; 7 nucleotides match TRBD1. Germline assignment: CDR1 KGHSH and CDR2 LQKENI. With V trimmed by 0 bases and J by 3 bases, 5 bases remained unmatched. CDR3 size: 15 residues. This CDR3 is CASSPPGGAFYEQYF. The DNA for the CDR3 is TGTGCCAGCTCACCACCAGGGGGCGCTTTCTACGAGCAGTACTTC.

J is TRBJ1-2 and V is TRBV6-5; TRBD1 aligns across 10 bases. This CDR3 contains 14 residues. J was trimmed by 4 bases and V by 5 bases; bases with no gene match: 4. Germline CDR1 MNHEY, CDR2 SVGAGI. CDR3: CASSRQGALYGYTF. CDR3 coding DNA: TGTGCCAGCAGTCGACAGGGGGCCCTCTATGGCTACACCTTC.

This clone came up once. The genes are TRBV4-1 and TRBJ1-5, with 7 bases aligning to TRBD1. This CDR3 is 15 amino acids long. With 3 bases clipped from V and 5 bases from J, the junction kept 7 bases outside the gene matches. In germline, CDR1 is MGHRA, CDR2 YSYEKL. The CDR3 coding sequence is TGCGCCAGCAGCCACGGGACAGACCTCCATCAGCCCCAGCATTTT. Encoded protein: CASSHGTDLHQPQHF.

CDR3 amino acids: CASSLTSGEGEQYF. In DNA form, the CDR3 reads TGTGCCAGCAGCTTGACTAGCGGAGAGGGCGAGCAGTACTTC. This rearrangement joins TRBV7-6 to TRBJ2-7; 9 positions agree with TRBD2. The junction had 6 bases not matched to a gene; V was cut back by 3 bases and J by 6 bases. The CDR3 covers 14 residues. In germline, CDR1 is SGHVS, CDR2 FNYEAQ.

This clone appeared once. V and J are TRBV5-1 and TRBJ1-2; D is unclear. The CDR3 contains 14 residues. Between the trimmed V and J ends, which lost 4 bases and 2 bases, there was a span of 12 bases. CDR1 and CDR2 from the germline V gene are SGHRS and YFSETQ. The CDR3 region is CASSPTDGNYGYTF. Written as DNA, the CDR3 is TGCGCCAGCAGCCCGACCGACGGGAACTATGGCTACACCTTC. Based on the CDR3 plus reference TRBV5-1 and TRBJ1-2, the full variable domain is KAGVTQTPRYLIKTRGQQVTLSCSPISGHRSVSWYQQTPGQGLQFLFEYFSETQRNKGNFPGRFSGRQFSNSRSEMNVSTLELGDSALYLCASSPTDGNYGYTFGSGTRLTVV.

This clone was recorded once. The rearrangement links TRBV5-6 to TRBJ1-2; TRBD1 matches at 10 bases. CDR1 and CDR2 (germline): SGHDT, YYEEEE. Trimming at V came to 2 bases and at J to 2 bases, leaving 9 bases not matched to a gene. The CDR3 covers 17 residues. The CDR3 DNA sequence: TGTGCCAGCAGCTTTGCAGCCCGGGACAGGGGCAACTATGGCTACACCTTC. This gives the protein CASSFAARDRGNYGYTF. The whole variable domain, filled in from reference TRBV5-6 and TRBJ1-2, reads DAGVTQSPTHLIKTRGQQVTLRCSPKSGHDTVSWYQQALGQGPQFIFQYYEEEERQRGNFPDRFSGHQFPNYSSELNVNALLLGDSALYLCASSFAARDRGNYGYTFGSGTRLTVV.

As for this clone: This may arise from a read error, as a much more abundant clone is one base away. At the DNA level, this CDR3 is encoded by other sequences in the same sample as well. The CDR3 nucleotides read TGTGCCAGCAGCTTAGGCGGGATCTACGAGCAGTACTTC. Its translation is CASSLGGIYEQYF. The J gene is TRBJ2-7, the V gene TRBV11-3; the D gene is possibly TRBD2 (6 bases). This CDR3 contains 13 residues. Trimming cost V 1 base and J 3 bases, with 7 bases left between them. Germline V gene lookup returns CDR1 SGHNT and CDR2 YENEEA.

The gene calls are TRBV5-1 and TRBJ2-3; D is perhaps TRBD1 (6 bases). The CDR3 is 14 residues long. Trimming shortened V by 4 bases and J by 2 bases, and 11 bases separated the two germline ends. Germline values: CDR1 SGHRS, CDR2 YFSETQ. The CDR3 sequence: CASSADRHTDTQYF. The CDR3 DNA reads as TGCGCCAGCAGCGCGGACAGACACACAGATACGCAGTATTTT.

The chain links TRBV3-1 (or the pseudogene TRBV3-2) to TRBJ2-7; TRBD2 matches 12 bases. The CDR3 covers 15 residues. Germline V gene lookup returns CDR1 LGHDT and CDR2 YNNKEL (reference sequence). V was clipped by 4 bases and J by 3 bases; unmatched bases: 4. Written as DNA, the CDR3 is TGTGCCAGCAGCCCACTAGCGGGAGGTCTCTACGAGCAGTACTTC. Protein product: CASSPLAGGLYEQYF.

CDR3 residues: CASSLLAGAGELFF. The CDR3 coding sequence is TGTGCCAGCAGTTTACTAGCGGGGGCCGGGGAGCTGTTTTTT. V is TRBV5-6 and J is TRBJ2-2; 11 nucleotides match TRBD2. With V trimmed by 5 bases and J by 6 bases, 3 bases remained unmatched. The germline CDR1 and CDR2 sequences are SGHDT and YYEEEE. The CDR3 is 14 amino acids.

This clone appeared a few times. This rearrangement joins TRBV2 to TRBJ1-6; D possibly corresponds to TRBD1 (5 bases). Trimming pared 8 bases from V and 2 bases from J, leaving 13 bases between. Germline V gene sequence: CDR1 SNHLY, CDR2 FYNNEI. This CDR3 is 15 amino acids long. The CDR3 DNA reads as TGTGCCAGCCGCGGTTTGGACACCTATAATTCACCCCTCCACTTT. Translated: CASRGLDTYNSPLHF.

The gene calls are TRBV28 and TRBJ2-1; 7 nucleotides align to TRBD2. CDR3 length equals 14 residues. Germline V gene sequence: CDR1 MDHEN, CDR2 SYDVKM. The V segment lost 5 bases and the J segment 4 bases; nucleotides outside the gene matches: 5. The CDR3 protein is CASSLVGGYNEQFF. As DNA, the CDR3 is TGTGCCAGCAGTCTAGTCGGGGGGTACAATGAGCAGTTCTTC.

This chain uses TRBV11-2 with TRBJ1-1; D is ambiguous. Germline CDR1 reads SGHAT; CDR2 reads FQNNGV. V shed 4 bases and J shed 3 bases, with 9 bases lying between them. CDR3 size: 13 residues. CDR3 protein: CASSSKGDTEAFF. The CDR3 nucleotides are TGTGCCAGCAGCTCGAAGGGAGACACTGAAGCTTTCTTT.

The J gene is TRBJ2-3, the V gene TRBV3-1 (or the pseudogene TRBV3-2), with 8 bases identical to TRBD1. The trim removed 6 bases at V and 0 bases at J, leaving 8 bases unmatched. The CDR3 extends over 16 amino acids. Germline-derived CDR1 and CDR2 are LGHDT and YNNKEL (reference sequence). This chain's CDR3 is CASSSRQGTSTDTQYF. The DNA for the CDR3 is TGTGCCAGCAGTTCTAGACAGGGGACAAGCACAGATACGCAGTATTTT.

This clone was detected only a few times. This chain connects TRBV13 to TRBJ2-7; the match to TRBD2 covers 8 bases. Germline CDR1 PRHDT, CDR2 FYEKMQ (reference sequence). CDR3 length: 16 residues. After removal of 5 bases from V and 1 base from J, the junction contained 10 bases not matched to a gene. DNA for the CDR3: TGTGCCAGCAGCCACCGCGGTAGCGGGATATCCTACGAGCAGTACTTC. The encoded protein is CASSHRGSGISYEQYF.